These 19 T cell receptor beta chains were sequenced from one sample in a study of blood T cells in healthy people across ages (dated by TCRdb to the mid-2010s). Preparation of the library involved 5' RACE. For sequencing, an Illumina HiSeq 2500 was employed. The second PCR ran for about 7 to 11 cycles and used a J-beta primer mix along with a sample-barcoded 5' primer. TCRdb reanalyzed the raw reads on its own, using fastp at Q25 for trimming and MiXCR for clone calling, and kept in-frame beta chains. All rows with the same CDR3 protein become a single entry with the most common DNA and genes. A total of about 650,000 distinct CDR3 sequences appear in this sample, 32% of them only once. Jointly, the top ten make up less than 20% of the sample. The sample taken for sequencing was blood. The origin of the receptors is a woman aged 80 or over in good health. Donor details come from another sample of the same person, matched by shared clones.

The V call is TRBV7-9, the J call TRBJ2-3; TRBD1 agrees at 12 bases. CDR1 and CDR2 (germline): SEHNR, FQNEAQ (reference sequence). This CDR3 is built from 16 residues. V dropped 5 bases and J dropped 8; count of bases not matched to a gene: 11. CDR3 region: CASSPSGTGGLGTQYF. The CDR3 DNA is TGTGCCAGCAGCCCATCCGGGACAGGGGGCCTTGGTACGCAGTATTTT.

Ten or more counts support this clonotype. The V gene is TRBV18, the J gene TRBJ1-2, with 10 bases matching TRBD1. V shed 3 bases, J shed 2 bases, and the junction held 12 bases outside the gene matches. Germline V gene lookup returns CDR1 KGHSH and CDR2 LQKENI. The CDR3 is 18 amino acids. In DNA form, the CDR3 reads TGTGCCAGCTCACCTCAGCCGGGACAGGGGACGCTAAACTATGGCTACACCTTC. This translates into CASSPQPGQGTLNYGYTF.

The chain links TRBV14 to TRBJ1-6, with D hard to call. V lost 8 bases and J lost 0, with 20 bases in between. The germline CDR1 and CDR2 sequences are SGHDN and FVKESK. The CDR3 has 18 amino acids. CDR3 nucleotides: TGTGCCAGCGTCGGTCCCAGGTGGGCCCGCTCCTATAATTCACCCCTCCACTTT. Translated, it gives CASVGPRWARSYNSPLHF.

This clonotype was picked up a small number of times. The rearrangement links TRBV12-3 or TRBV12-4 to TRBJ1-1, with 7 nucleotides matching TRBD1. The CDR3 totals 18 residues. Unmatched junction bases numbered 18, after V lost 6 bases and J lost 2 bases. The CDR3 loop reads CASSRALQGPSGNTEAFF. The CDR3 DNA reads as TGTGCCAGCAGCCGGGCATTACAGGGGCCGTCCGGTAACACTGAAGCTTTCTTT.

The rearrangement uses TRBV7-2 and TRBJ1-2, with D possibly TRBD1 on 6 matching bases. The germline gives CDR1 SGHTA, CDR2 FQGNSA. V lost 5 bases, J lost 1 base, and 14 bases lay in between. The CDR3 length is 15 residues. The CDR3 DNA reads as TGTGCCAGCAGCCTCCACAGGGCCTTTAACTATGGCTACACCTTC. Translation: CASSLHRAFNYGYTF.

This clonotype was seen ten or more times. The chain employs TRBV4-3 and TRBJ1-2; weak D call: TRBD1 (5 bases). The CDR3 is 13 amino acids. Germline V gene data show CDR1 as LGHNA and CDR2 as YSLEER. The germline V and J ends were trimmed by 0 bases and 8 bases, with 10 bases remaining between them. This CDR3 is CASSQDGGDGYTF. CDR3 nucleotides: TGCGCCAGCAGCCAAGATGGGGGTGACGGCTACACCTTC.

The table lists this clonotype with many counts. The V and J genes are TRBV18 and TRBJ2-3, with D unclear. The germline V and J ends were trimmed by 7 bases and 2 bases, with 10 bases remaining between them. CDR1 KGHSH and CDR2 LQKENI come from the germline V gene. The CDR3 has 13 residues. The CDR3, as DNA: TGTGCCAGCTTACAGACAAACACAGATACGCAGTATTTT. Protein sequence: CASLQTNTDTQYF.

The genes are TRBV5-6 and TRBJ1-1; D uncertain. The CDR3 is 15 residues long. Germline V CDR1 and CDR2: SGHDT, YYEEEE. Trimming took off 2 bases at V and 4 bases at J, with 15 bases between the two ends. The CDR3 loop reads CASSLEPGSSTEAFF. CDR3 bases: TGTGCCAGCAGCTTAGAGCCGGGGTCGAGCACTGAAGCTTTCTTT.

Only one count was recorded for this clonotype. CDR3 coding DNA: TGCAGTGCTAGACAGGACAGGGGATACGAGCAGTACTTC. This gives the protein CSARQDRGYEQYF. The rearrangement joins TRBV20-1 to TRBJ2-4; 9 bases align to TRBD1. The assigned J gene may be wrong: the sequence end matches TRBJ2-7 better. There are 13 residues in the CDR3. From germline, CDR1 is DFQATT and CDR2 SNEGSKA (reference sequence).

This clonotype was seen repeatedly, ten times or more. The gene calls are TRBV20-1 and TRBJ2-1; 10 bases fit TRBD2. Germline CDR1 reads DFQATT; CDR2 reads SNEGSKA (reference sequence). CDR3 length equals 15 residues. Trimming took 6 bases from V and 3 from J; bases not matched to a gene: 8. Here the CDR3 reads CSARTSGSVYNEQFF. The CDR3 region has the DNA TGCAGTGCAAGGACTAGCGGTAGTGTCTACAATGAGCAGTTCTTC.

This clonotype was observed many times. A much larger clone lies a single base off, so this may be a read error. J is TRBJ2-7 and V is TRBV7-9; the D is unclear. CDR3 length: 10 amino acids. The germline V gene has CDR1 SEHNR and CDR2 FQNEAQ (reference sequence). V lost 4 bases to trimming and J lost 6 bases, with 4 bases between them. The CDR3 sequence: CASSWSEQYF. The CDR3 nucleotides are TGTGCCAGCAGCTGGTCCGAGCAGTACTTC.

This clonotype was seen repeatedly, ten times or more. J is TRBJ2-7 and V is TRBV9; a weak D match, TRBD1 (6 bases). The V gene lost 3 bases and the J gene lost 5 bases, with 18 bases spanning the gap. The CDR3 length is 15 residues. Germline CDR1 SGDLS, CDR2 YYNGEE. The CDR3 loop reads CASSEGDGLSDEQYF. In DNA, the CDR3 is TGTGCCAGCAGCGAGGGGGATGGGTTATCCGACGAGCAGTACTTC.

The chain couples TRBV2 to TRBJ2-1, with 10 positions matching TRBD1. With 3 bases clipped from V and 7 bases from J, the junction kept 3 bases outside the gene matches. In germline, CDR1 is SNHLY, CDR2 FYNNEI. The CDR3 contains 14 residues. The CDR3 here is CASSDRQGANEQFF. For the CDR3, the DNA is TGTGCCAGCAGTGATAGACAGGGGGCAAATGAGCAGTTCTTC.

CDR3 amino acids: CATSDPRGGEEDTQYF. The DNA for the CDR3 is TGTGCCACCAGTGACCCCAGGGGGGGCGAGGAAGATACGCAGTATTTT. The chain joins TRBV24-1 to TRBJ2-3; D could derive from TRBD1 or TRBD2 (7 bases each). The CDR3 runs 16 residues. Trimming shortened V by 4 bases and J by 5 bases, and 18 bases separated the two germline ends. The germline CDR1 and CDR2 sequences are KGHDR and SFDVKD.

Note on this clonotype: A much larger clone lies one base from this, so it may be a read error. V usage is TRBV27 and J usage is TRBJ2-4; D might be TRBD2 (6 bases). The closer fit of TRBJ2-5 to the DNA end suggests the J call may be wrong. The germline gives CDR1 MNHEY, CDR2 SMNVEV (reference sequence). The CDR3 contains 14 residues. The CDR3 bases are TGTGCCAGCAGGTTATCCGGGCGGGGCGAGACCCAGTACTTC. As protein: CASRLSGRGETQYF.

The chain carries TRBV4-2 and TRBJ1-2; tentatively, D is TRBD1 (5 bases). The length of the CDR3 is 16 residues. Germline CDR1 LGHNA, CDR2 YNFKEQ. V was cut by 0 bases and J by 8 bases, with 19 bases left in between. The CDR3 loop reads CASSQEEGTRFVGYTF. Here the CDR3 DNA reads TGTGCCAGCAGCCAAGAGGAGGGGACGCGGTTCGTGGGCTACACCTTC.

In its sample, this clonotype was seen many times. This chain uses TRBV7-2 with TRBJ2-5; 12 bases are shared with TRBD2. Germline V gene data show CDR1 as SGHTA and CDR2 as FQGNSA. V trimming: 4 bases; J trimming: 4 bases; junction bases outside the gene matches: 4. This CDR3 comprises 15 residues. The DNA of the CDR3 is TGTGCCAGCAGCTCCGGACTAGCGGGGAGAGAGACCCAGTACTTC. Protein product: CASSSGLAGRETQYF.

This clonotype has ten or more counts. Here the CDR3 reads CASSQEGISGANVLTF. CDR3 in DNA: TGTGCCAGCAGCCAAGAGGGTATCTCTGGGGCCAACGTCCTGACTTTC. The chain combines TRBV3-1 with TRBJ2-6; D call uncertain. V lost 0 bases to trimming and J lost 0 bases, with 6 bases between them. The V gene's germline CDR1 is LGHDT and CDR2 YNNKEL (reference sequence). The CDR3 totals 16 residues.

Points on this clonotype: A read error may produce the germline difference seen at one junction end. V usage is TRBV7-2 and J usage is TRBJ2-1, with D possibly being TRBD1 (6 bases). Germline CDR1 SGHTA, CDR2 FQGNSA. This CDR3 is 14 amino acids long. In nucleotides, the CDR3 is TGTGCCAACAGCTTGGGGACACCGTACAATGAGCAGTTCTTC. This encodes CANSLGTPYNEQFF.